The 18 T cell receptor beta chains given below trace back to one sample, sequenced in a study of early T cells in non-severe SARS-CoV-2 infection. Each CDR3 protein is one row after TCRdb ran MiXCR on the 5' RACE reads. This sample carries fewer than 65,000 distinct CDR3 sequences, less than 11% of them seen once, and the ten largest clones take around 4.4%. What was sequenced was whole blood. The receptors were gathered from an adult who was a healthcare worker with PCR-confirmed SARS-CoV-2 infection or an uninfected control (not recorded which).

This clonotype has at least ten counts. V and J are TRBV12-5 and TRBJ2-7; 9 positions match TRBD1. The CDR3 contains 15 residues. Germline V CDR1 and CDR2: LGHNT, FRNRAP. Trimming at V came to 2 bases and at J to 0 bases, leaving 2 bases not matched to a gene. CDR3 coding DNA: TGTGCTAGTGGTTTGCGGGACAGGGTCTCCTACGAGCAGTACTTC. Amino acid sequence: CASGLRDRVSYEQYF.

This clonotype was found many times. The rearrangement uses TRBV10-3 and TRBJ2-7; 7 bases align to TRBD2. Per germline, CDR1 ENHRY and CDR2 SYGVKD. Trimming cost V 10 bases and J 2 bases; bases outside gene matches: 8. The CDR3 has 13 amino acids. CDR3 amino acids: CANSGTNAYEQYF. CDR3 DNA: TGTGCCAACTCCGGGACTAACGCCTACGAGCAGTACTTC.

This clonotype was picked up one time. The J gene is TRBJ1-4, the V gene TRBV4-1, with D possibly being TRBD1 (6 bases). This CDR3 is 15 amino acids long. CDR1 is MGHRA and CDR2 is YSYEKL in the germline V gene. The V and J ends lost 4 bases and 8 bases respectively, with 17 bases between them. The CDR3 loop is CASSRSDRFKEKLFF. The CDR3 coding sequence is TGCGCCAGCAGCCGATCTGACAGGTTTAAAGAAAAACTGTTTTTT.

The genes are TRBV25-1 and TRBJ2-7, with D perhaps TRBD2 (6 bases). V dropped 6 bases and J dropped 3 bases, with 9 bases sitting between them. Germline V gives CDR1 MGHDK, CDR2 SYGVNS. The CDR3 has 12 residues. CDR3 protein: CASRAGRYEQYF. DNA of the CDR3: TGTGCCAGCAGAGCGGGCCGCTACGAGCAGTACTTC.

The chain combines TRBV6-6 with TRBJ2-2; 8 bases are shared with TRBD2. The CDR3 length is 18 residues. V lost 6 bases, J lost 2 bases, and 14 bases stayed unmatched. Germline V gene data show CDR1 as MNHNY and CDR2 as SVGAGI (reference sequence). CDR3 in DNA: TGTGCCAGCAGACCTGTTGGGGCCGGACTAGCAAACACCGGGGAGCTGTTTTTT. This sequence encodes CASRPVGAGLANTGELFF.

This clonotype was seen a handful of times. The V and J genes are TRBV13 and TRBJ2-1; D not certain. V lost 5 bases, J lost 6 bases, and 5 bases lay in between. Germline loops: CDR1 PRHDT, CDR2 FYEKMQ (reference sequence). There are 11 residues in the CDR3. CDR3 loop: CASSLRNEQFF. CDR3 DNA: TGTGCCAGCAGCCTTCGCAATGAGCAGTTCTTC.

This clonotype was seen only a few times. CDR3 region: CSVAGIGYTF. The DNA of the CDR3 is TGCAGCGTTGCCGGGATTGGCTACACCTTC. The chain is built from TRBV29-1 and TRBJ1-2, with D unresolved. Trimming removed 4 bases at V and 7 bases at J, with 7 bases between. Germline-derived CDR1 and CDR2 are SQVTM and ANQGSEA. This CDR3 contains 10 residues. The full variable domain, with the rest looked up from reference TRBV29-1 and TRBJ1-2, is SAVISQKPSRDICQRGTSLTIQCQVDSQVTMMFWYRQQPGQSLTLIATANQGSEATYESGFVIDKFPISRPNLTFSTLTVSNMSPEDSSIYLCSVAGIGYTFGSGTRLTVV.

This chain joins TRBV6-2 or TRBV6-3 and TRBJ2-1; no clear D gene. CDR3 length: 11 residues. In germline, CDR1 is MNHEY, CDR2 SVGEGT. The V end was cut by 5 bases, the J end by 9 bases, with 8 bases between. The CDR3 nucleotides are TGTGCCAGCAGTCACTTCACTGAGCAGTTCTTC. It yields the protein CASSHFTEQFF.

This clonotype came up many times. The chain has TRBV28 and TRBJ2-7; no clear D. V lost 8 bases to trimming and J lost 3 bases, with 11 bases between them. CDR3 size: 12 residues. Per the germline V gene, CDR1 is MDHEN and CDR2 is SYDVKM. This CDR3 reads CASSWHFYEQYF. DNA of the CDR3: TGTGCCAGCTCTTGGCACTTCTACGAGCAGTACTTC.

This clonotype has more than one count but fewer than ten. The chain recombines TRBV4-1 with TRBJ2-7, with 9 bases identical to TRBD1. The germline gives CDR1 MGHRA, CDR2 YSYEKL. Trimming cost V 1 base and J 7 bases; bases outside gene matches: 11. CDR3 length: 16 residues. This CDR3 is CASSQVRDRGLVEQYF. Written as DNA, the CDR3 is TGCGCCAGCAGCCAAGTGCGCGACAGGGGGTTGGTGGAGCAGTACTTC.

This clonotype was counted ten times or more. The chain couples TRBV18 to TRBJ1-1; D may be TRBD1 (6 bases). Trimming removed 2 bases at V and 6 bases at J, with 13 bases between. The CDR3 runs 14 residues. Per germline, CDR1 KGHSH and CDR2 LQKENI. The CDR3 DNA reads as TGTGCCAGCTCACCAAACACAGGGACCTCTGAAGCTTTCTTT. Amino acid sequence: CASSPNTGTSEAFF.

This clonotype was observed a few times. The chain is built from TRBV18 and TRBJ2-3; TRBD1 matches 12 bases. Trimming took 7 bases from V and 5 from J; bases not matched to a gene: 4. This CDR3 comprises 14 residues. Germline loops: CDR1 KGHSH, CDR2 LQKENI. DNA for the CDR3: TGTGCCAGCTTGGGACAGGGGGCAAGAGATACGCAGTATTTT. Translated, it gives CASLGQGARDTQYF.

This clonotype was counted at least ten times. The CDR3 region has the DNA TGTGCCAGCAGTCTCTCCATAAGCACCGGGGAGCTGTTTTTT. As protein: CASSLSISTGELFF. The chain uses TRBV12-3 or TRBV12-4 and TRBJ2-2; D is undetermined. The CDR3 runs to 14 residues. V shed 5 bases and J shed 4 bases, with 11 bases lying between them.

This clonotype appeared many times. The V gene is TRBV29-1, the J gene TRBJ2-1, with D maybe TRBD1 (6 bases). The CDR3 length is 13 residues. V dropped 5 bases and J dropped 2 bases, with 10 bases sitting between them. The germline V gene has CDR1 SQVTM and CDR2 ANQGSEA. The CDR3 bases are TGCAGCGTTTTGGGACAAGCCTACAATGAGCAGTTCTTC. This translates into CSVLGQAYNEQFF.

The sample holds many counts of this clonotype. CDR3 sequence reads: CASSLSEGLGEAFF. CDR3 nucleotides: TGTGCCAGCAGTTTATCGGAGGGGCTGGGTGAAGCTTTCTTT. The rearrangement joins TRBV12-3 or TRBV12-4 to TRBJ1-1; the D gene is possibly TRBD1 (5 bases). The CDR3 runs 14 residues. With 2 bases removed from V and 7 bases from J, the gap between germline ends came to 14 bases.

The chain recombines TRBV30 with TRBJ2-3; the D gene could be TRBD1 or TRBD2 (5 bases each). CDR1 is GTSNPN, CDR2 SVGIG, per germline (reference sequence). The CDR3 length is 16 residues. Trimming took off 2 bases at V and 8 bases at J, with 23 bases between the two ends. CDR3 residues: CAWSTRRDGAVGTQYF. In DNA, the CDR3 is TGTGCCTGGAGTACTCGCCGGGACGGAGCTGTTGGTACGCAGTATTTT.

This chain links TRBV10-3 with TRBJ1-1, with 7 nucleotides matching TRBD1. V was pared by 11 bases and J by 5 bases, with 11 bases of the junction left unmatched. The germline gives CDR1 ENHRY, CDR2 SYGVKD. The CDR3 spans 13 residues. CDR3 sequence (DNA): TGTGCCGTAAAAACAGGGGAGTATACTGAAGCTTTCTTT. Protein sequence: CAVKTGEYTEAFF.

At least ten counts were recorded for this clonotype. This chain uses TRBV6-6 with TRBJ2-7, with 7 bases identical to TRBD1. Trimming cost V 5 bases and J 0 bases; bases outside gene matches: 4. The CDR3 runs 14 residues. Germline CDR1 is MNHNY and CDR2 is SVGAGI (reference sequence). CDR3 bases: TGTGCCAGCAGTGAGACAGGGAGCTCCTACGAGCAGTACTTC. Residues: CASSETGSSYEQYF.